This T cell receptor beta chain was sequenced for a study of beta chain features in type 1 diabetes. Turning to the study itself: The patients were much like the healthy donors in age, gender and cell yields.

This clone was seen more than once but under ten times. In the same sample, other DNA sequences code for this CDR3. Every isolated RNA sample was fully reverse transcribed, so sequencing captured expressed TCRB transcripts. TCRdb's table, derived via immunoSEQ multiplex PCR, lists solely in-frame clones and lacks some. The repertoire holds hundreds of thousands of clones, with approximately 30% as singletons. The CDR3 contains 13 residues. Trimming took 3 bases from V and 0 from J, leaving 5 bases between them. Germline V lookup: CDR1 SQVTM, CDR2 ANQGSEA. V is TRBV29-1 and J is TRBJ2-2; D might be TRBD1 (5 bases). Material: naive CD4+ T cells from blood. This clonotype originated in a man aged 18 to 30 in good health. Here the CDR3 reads CSVDRANTGELFF. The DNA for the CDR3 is TGCAGCGTTGACAGGGCGAACACCGGGGAGCTGTTTTTT.